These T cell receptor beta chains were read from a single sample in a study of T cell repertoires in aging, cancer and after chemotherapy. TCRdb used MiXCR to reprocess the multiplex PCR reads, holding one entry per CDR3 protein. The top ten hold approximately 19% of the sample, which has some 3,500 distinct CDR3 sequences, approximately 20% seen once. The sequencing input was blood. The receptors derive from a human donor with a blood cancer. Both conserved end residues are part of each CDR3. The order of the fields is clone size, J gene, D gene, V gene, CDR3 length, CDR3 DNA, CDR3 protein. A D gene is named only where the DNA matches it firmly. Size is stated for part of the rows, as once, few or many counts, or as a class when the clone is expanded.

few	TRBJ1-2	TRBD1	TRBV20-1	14	TGCAGTGCGGAGTTCACAGGGGAACCCAATGGCTACACCTTC	CSAEFTGEPNGYTF
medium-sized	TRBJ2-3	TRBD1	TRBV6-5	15	TGTGCCAGCAGTTACTCGGCAGGGGGCGCAGATACGCAGTATTTT	CASSYSAGGADTQYF
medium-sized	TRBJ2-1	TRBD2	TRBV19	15	TGTGCCAGTAGTATGGAATTGGAGTCCGCGGGAGGTCTGTTCTTC	CASSMELESAGGLFF
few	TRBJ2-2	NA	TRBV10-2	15	TGCGCCAGCAGTGAATTGGCGGACCGCACCGGGGAGCTGTTTTTT	CASSELADRTGELFF
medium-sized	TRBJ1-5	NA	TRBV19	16	TGTGCCAGTAGTATGGCCTACGGGGGCGAGGGTCAGCCCCAGCATTTT	CASSMAYGGEGQPQHF
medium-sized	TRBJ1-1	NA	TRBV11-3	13	TGTGCCAGCAGCTTAGAAGGGAACACTGAAGCTTTCTTT	CASSLEGNTEAFF
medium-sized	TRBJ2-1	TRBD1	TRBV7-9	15	TGTGCCAGCAGCTTAACACAGGGGTTCTACAATGAGCAGTTCTTC	CASSLTQGFYNEQFF
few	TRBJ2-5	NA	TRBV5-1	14	TGCGCCAGCAGCTTTGATGCAGGGAGAGAGACCCAGTACTTC	CASSFDAGRETQYF
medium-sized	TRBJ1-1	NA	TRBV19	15	TGTGCCAGTAGTCCCCCGGGACGGAAGAACACTGAAGCTTTCTTT	CASSPPGRKNTEAFF
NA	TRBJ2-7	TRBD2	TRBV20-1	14	TGCAGTGCTAGACCGACTAGCGGGAGCTACGAGCAGTACTTC	CSARPTSGSYEQYF
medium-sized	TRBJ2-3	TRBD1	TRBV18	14	TGTGCCAGCTCAGCCGTGGACAGGGGGGATACGCAGTATTTT	CASSAVDRGDTQYF
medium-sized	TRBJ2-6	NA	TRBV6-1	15	TGTGCCAGCAACCTACAGGGCTCTGGGGCCAACGTCCTGACTTTC	CASNLQGSGANVLTF
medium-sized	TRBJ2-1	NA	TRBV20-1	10	TGCAGTGCTAGCGGGGATGAGCAGTTCTTC	CSASGDEQFF
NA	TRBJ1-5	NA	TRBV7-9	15	TGTGCCAGCAGTCTGACAGAAAATAGCAATCAGCCCCAGCATTTT	CASSLTENSNQPQHF
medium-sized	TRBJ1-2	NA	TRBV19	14	TGTGCCAGTAACAATGAAAGGGCCGGCTATGGCTACACCTTC	CASNNERAGYGYTF
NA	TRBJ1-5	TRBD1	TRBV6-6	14	TGTGCCAGCAGAGGACAGGGGGTTAATCAGCCCCAGCATTTT	CASRGQGVNQPQHF
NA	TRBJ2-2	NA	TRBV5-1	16	TGCGCCAGCAGCGGAGCCGGGACAACGAACACCGGGGAGCTGTTTTTT	CASSGAGTTNTGELFF
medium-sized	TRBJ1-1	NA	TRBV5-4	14	TGTGCCAGCAGCCCAGGGACGCCGGGGGCTGAAGCTTTCTTT	CASSPGTPGAEAFF
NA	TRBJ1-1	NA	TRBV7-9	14	TGTGCCAGCAAGCGAGGGCATGAACTCACTGAAGCTTTCTTT	CASKRGHELTEAFF
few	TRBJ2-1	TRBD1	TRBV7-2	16	TGTGCCAGCAGCTTAGAGCTTCGGCAGGGGGCGGTGGTGCAGTTCTTC	CASSLELRQGAVVQFF
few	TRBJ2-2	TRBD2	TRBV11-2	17	TGTGCCAGCACGGGGACTAGCGGGAGGGCCGGCACCGGGGAGCTGTTTTTT	CASTGTSGRAGTGELFF
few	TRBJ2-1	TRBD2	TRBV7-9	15	TGTGCCAGCAGCCCCGGACTAGCGGACCACAATGAGCAGTTCTTC	CASSPGLADHNEQFF
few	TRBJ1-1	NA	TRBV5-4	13	TGTGCCAGCAGCTTTTGGGGAGGTACTGAAGCTTTCTTT	CASSFWGGTEAFF
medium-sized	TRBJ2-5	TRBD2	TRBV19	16	TGTGCCAGTACCAGAGGACTAGCGGGAGAGGTAGAGACCCAGTACTTC	CASTRGLAGEVETQYF
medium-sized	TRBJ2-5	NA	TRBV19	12	TGTGCCAGTAGCCCGCCTGGGGTGACCCAGTACTTC	CASSPPGVTQYF
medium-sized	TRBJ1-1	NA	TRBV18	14	TGTGCCAGCCCCCGCCAGGGAGGGAACACTGAAGCTTTCTTT	CASPRQGGNTEAFF
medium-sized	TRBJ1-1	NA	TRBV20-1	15	TGCAGTGCTAGCGTCAGTACAAGGGTCTACACTGAAGCTTTCTTT	CSASVSTRVYTEAFF
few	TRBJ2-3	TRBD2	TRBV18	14	TGTGCCAGTCTCCTAGCGGGACCCACAGATACGCAGTATTTT	CASLLAGPTDTQYF
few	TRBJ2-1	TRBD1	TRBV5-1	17	TGCGCCAGCAGCTTGTCACCCCCGGGACAGGGTCACAATGAGCAGTTCTTC	CASSLSPPGQGHNEQFF
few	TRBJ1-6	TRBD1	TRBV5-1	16	TGCGCCAGCAGCGAAAACAGGGGGAGCTATAATTCACCCCTCCACTTT	CASSENRGSYNSPLHF
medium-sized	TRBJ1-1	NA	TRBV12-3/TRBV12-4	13	TGTGCCAGCAGTCAACAGATGAACACTGAAGCTTTCTTT	CASSQQMNTEAFF
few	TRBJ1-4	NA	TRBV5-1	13	TGCGCCAGCAAGGAAACAGGGAGTGAAAAACTGTTTTTT	CASKETGSEKLFF
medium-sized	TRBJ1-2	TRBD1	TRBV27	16	TGTGCCAGCAGTTTAGCCCCCCGACAGGGAAGGTATGGCTACACCTTC	CASSLAPRQGRYGYTF
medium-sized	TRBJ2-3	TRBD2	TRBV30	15	TGTGCCTGGAGTCCTCTAGCGGGGTCCACAGATACGCAGTATTTT	CAWSPLAGSTDTQYF
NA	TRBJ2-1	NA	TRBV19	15	TGTGCCAGCAGCTTAAATGGCGGCTCCTACAATGAGCAGTTCTTC	CASSLNGGSYNEQFF
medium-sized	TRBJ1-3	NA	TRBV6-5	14	TGTGCCAGCCGGGCAGGGAACTCTGGAAACACCATATATTTT	CASRAGNSGNTIYF